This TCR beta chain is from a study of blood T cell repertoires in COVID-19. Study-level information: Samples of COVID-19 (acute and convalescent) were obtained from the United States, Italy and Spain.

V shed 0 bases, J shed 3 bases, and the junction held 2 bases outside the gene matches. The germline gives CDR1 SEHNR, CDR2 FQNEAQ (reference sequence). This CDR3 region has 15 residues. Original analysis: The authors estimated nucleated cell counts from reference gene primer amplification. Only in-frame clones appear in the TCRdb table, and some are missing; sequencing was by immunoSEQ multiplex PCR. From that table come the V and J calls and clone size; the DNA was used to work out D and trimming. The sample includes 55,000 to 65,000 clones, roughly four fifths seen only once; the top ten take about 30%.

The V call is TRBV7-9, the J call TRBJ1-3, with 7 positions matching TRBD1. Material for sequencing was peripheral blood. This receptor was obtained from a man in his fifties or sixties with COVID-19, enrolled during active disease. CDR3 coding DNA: TGTGCCAGCAGCTTAGCGCGGACAGGTGGAAACACCATATATTTT. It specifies CASSLARTGGNTIYF.